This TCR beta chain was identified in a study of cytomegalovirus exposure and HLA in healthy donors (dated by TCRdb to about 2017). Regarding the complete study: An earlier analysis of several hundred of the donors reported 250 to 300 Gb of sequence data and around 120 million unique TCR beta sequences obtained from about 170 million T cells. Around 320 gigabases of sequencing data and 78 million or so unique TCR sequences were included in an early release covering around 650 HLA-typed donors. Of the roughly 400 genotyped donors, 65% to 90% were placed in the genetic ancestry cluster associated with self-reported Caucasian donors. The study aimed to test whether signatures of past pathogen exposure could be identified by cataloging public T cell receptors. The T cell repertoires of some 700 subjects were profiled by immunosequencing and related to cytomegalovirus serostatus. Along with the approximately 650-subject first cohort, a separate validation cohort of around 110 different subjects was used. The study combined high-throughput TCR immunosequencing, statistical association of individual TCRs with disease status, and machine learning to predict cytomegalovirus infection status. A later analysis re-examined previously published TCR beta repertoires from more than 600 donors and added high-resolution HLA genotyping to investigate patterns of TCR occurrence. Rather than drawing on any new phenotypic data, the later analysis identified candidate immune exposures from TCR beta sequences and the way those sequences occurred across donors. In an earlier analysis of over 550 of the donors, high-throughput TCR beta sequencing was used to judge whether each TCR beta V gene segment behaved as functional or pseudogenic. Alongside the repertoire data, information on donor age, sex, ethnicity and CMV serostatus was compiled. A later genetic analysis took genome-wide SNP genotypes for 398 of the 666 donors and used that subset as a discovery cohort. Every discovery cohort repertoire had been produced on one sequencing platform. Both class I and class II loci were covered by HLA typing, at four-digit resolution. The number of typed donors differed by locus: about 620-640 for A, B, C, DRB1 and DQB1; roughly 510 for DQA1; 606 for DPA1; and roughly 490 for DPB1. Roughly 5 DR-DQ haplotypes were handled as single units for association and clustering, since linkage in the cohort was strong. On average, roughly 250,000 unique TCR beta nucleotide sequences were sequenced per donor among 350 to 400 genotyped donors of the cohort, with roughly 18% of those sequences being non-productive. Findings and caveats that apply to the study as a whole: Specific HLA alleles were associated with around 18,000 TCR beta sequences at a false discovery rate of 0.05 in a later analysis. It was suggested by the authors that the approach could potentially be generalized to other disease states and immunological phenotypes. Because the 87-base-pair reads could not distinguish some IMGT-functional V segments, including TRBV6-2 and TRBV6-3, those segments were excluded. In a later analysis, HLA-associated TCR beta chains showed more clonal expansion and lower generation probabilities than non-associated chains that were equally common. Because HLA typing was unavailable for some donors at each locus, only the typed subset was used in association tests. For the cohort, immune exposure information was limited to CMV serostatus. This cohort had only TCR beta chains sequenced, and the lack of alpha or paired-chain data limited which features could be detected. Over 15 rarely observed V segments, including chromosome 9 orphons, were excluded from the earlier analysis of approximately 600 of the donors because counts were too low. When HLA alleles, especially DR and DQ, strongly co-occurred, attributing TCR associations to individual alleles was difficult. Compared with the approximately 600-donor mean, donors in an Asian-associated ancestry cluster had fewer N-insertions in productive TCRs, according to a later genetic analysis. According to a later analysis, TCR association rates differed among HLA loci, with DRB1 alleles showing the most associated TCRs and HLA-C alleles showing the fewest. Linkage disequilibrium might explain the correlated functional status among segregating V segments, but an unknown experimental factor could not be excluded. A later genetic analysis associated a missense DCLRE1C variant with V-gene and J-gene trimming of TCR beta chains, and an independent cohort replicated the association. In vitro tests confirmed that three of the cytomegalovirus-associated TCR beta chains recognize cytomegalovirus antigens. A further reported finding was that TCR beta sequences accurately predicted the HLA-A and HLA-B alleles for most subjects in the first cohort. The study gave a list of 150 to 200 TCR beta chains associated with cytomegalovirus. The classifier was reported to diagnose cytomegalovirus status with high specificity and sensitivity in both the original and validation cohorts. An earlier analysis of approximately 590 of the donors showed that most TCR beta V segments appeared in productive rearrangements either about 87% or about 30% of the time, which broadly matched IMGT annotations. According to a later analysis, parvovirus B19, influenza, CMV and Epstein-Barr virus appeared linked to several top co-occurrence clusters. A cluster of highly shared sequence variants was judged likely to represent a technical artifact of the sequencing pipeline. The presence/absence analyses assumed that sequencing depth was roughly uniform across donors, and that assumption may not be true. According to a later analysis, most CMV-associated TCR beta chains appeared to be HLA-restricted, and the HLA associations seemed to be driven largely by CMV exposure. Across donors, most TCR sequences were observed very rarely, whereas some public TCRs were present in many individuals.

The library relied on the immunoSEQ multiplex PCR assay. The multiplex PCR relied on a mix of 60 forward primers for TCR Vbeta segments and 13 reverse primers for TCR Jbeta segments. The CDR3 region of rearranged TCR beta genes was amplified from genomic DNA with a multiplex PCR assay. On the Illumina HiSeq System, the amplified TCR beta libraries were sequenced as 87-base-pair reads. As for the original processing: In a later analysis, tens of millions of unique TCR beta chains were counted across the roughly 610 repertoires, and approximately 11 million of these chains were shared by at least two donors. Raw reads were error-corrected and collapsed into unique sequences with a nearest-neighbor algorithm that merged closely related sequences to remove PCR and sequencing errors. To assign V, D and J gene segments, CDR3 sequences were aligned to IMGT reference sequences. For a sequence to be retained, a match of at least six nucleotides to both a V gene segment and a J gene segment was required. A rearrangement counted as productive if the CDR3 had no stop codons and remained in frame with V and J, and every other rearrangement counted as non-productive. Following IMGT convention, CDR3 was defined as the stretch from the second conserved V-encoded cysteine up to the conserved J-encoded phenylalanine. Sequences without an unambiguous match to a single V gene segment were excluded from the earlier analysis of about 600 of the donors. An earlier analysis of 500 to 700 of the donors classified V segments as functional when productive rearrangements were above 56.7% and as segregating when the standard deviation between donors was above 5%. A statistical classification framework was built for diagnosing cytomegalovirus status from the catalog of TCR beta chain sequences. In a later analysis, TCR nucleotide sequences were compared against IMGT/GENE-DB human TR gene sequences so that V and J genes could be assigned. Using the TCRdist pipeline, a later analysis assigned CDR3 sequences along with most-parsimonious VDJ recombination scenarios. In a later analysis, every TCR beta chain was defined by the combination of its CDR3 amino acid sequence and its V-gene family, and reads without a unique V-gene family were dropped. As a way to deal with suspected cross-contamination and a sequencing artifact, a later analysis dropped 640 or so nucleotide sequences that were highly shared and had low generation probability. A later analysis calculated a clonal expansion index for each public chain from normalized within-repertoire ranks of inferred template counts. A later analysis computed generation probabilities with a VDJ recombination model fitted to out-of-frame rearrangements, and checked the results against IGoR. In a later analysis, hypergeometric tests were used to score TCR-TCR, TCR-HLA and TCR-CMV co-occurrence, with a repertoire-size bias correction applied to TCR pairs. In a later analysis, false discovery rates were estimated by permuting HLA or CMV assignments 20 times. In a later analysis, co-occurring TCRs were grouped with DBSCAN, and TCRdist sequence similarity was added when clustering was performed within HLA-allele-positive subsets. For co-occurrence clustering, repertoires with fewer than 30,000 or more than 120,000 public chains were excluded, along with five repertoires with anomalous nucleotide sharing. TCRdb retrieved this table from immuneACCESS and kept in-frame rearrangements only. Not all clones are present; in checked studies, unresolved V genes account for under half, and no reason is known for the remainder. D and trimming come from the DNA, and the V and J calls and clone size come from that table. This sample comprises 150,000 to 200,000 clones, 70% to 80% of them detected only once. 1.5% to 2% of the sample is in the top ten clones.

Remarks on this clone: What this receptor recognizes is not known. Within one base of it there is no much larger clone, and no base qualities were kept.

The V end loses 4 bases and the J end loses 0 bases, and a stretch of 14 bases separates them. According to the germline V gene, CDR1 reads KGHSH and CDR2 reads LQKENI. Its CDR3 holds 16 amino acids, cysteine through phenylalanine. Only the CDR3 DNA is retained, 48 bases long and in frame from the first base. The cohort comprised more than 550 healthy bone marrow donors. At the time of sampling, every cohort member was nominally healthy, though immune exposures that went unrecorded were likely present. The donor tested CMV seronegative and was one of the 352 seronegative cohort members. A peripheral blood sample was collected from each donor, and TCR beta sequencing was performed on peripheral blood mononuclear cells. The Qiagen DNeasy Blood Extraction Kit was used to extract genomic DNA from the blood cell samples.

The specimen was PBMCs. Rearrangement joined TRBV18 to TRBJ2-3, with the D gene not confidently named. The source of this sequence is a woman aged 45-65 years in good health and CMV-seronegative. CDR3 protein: CASSQINSLSTDTQYF. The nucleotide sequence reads TGTGCCAGCTCACAAATAAACTCGTTAAGCACAGATACGCAGTATTTT.